The text below deals with one T cell receptor beta chain. The record originates from a study of cytomegalovirus exposure and HLA in healthy donors. For the study at large: The study placed around 80% of its roughly 430 genotyped donors in the Caucasian-associated ancestry cluster.

Researchers ran the PCR with 60 Vbeta and 13 Jbeta primers. The method was immunoSEQ multiplex PCR; TCRdb's version includes in-frame clones alone and lacks a portion of them. The sample contains roughly 170,000 clones, approximately 80% of which appear only once. The J segment lost 1 base and the V segment lost 4 bases, leaving 9 bases of the junction unmatched. The CDR3 runs to 18 residues. Germline V gene data show CDR1 as SGHAT and CDR2 as FQNNGV. The sequenced sample was PBMCs. The sequence was obtained from a man younger than 30 in good health and CMV-seronegative. This chain connects TRBV11-2 to TRBJ2-3; 12 bases fit TRBD2. CDR3 nucleotides: TGTGCCAGCAGCTCCCTGCCTTGGACTAGCGGGGGCACAGATACGCAGTATTTT. Its translation: CASSSLPWTSGGTDTQYF.